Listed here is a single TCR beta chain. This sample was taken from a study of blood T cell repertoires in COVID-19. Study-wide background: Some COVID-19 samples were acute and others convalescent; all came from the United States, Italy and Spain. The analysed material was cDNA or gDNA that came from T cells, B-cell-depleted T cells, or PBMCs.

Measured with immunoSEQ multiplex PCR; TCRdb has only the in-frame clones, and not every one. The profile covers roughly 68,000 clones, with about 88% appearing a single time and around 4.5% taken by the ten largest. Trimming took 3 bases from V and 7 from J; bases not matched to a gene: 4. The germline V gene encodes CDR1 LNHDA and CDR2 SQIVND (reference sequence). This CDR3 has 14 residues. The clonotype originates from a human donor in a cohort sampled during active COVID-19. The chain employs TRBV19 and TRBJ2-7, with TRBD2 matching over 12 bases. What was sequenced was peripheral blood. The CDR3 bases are TGTGCCAGTAGTATGGGACTAGCGGGCCAAGAGCAGTACTTC. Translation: CASSMGLAGQEQYF.